This T cell receptor (beta chain) was identified during a study of response to subunit inactivated influenza vaccine. The V end was cut by 0 bases, the J end by 5 bases, with 12 bases between. The CDR3 has 15 residues. Germline CDR1 reads SGHRS; CDR2 reads YFSETQ. TCRdb reprocessed the RT-PCR reads with MiXCR, giving one entry per CDR3 protein. Of around 600,000 distinct CDR3 sequences listed, 11% are singletons. This clonotype came up a few times. The same data also went into a second study, on T cells expressing NK-cell markers. That report adds: As the method of synthesis, 5'RACE template switching with UMIs yielded TCR beta cDNA. The sorts in several experiments were restricted to alpha-beta TCR T cells by an anti-gamma-delta TCR antibody. Of CD8+ T cells, about 1.0-7.5% belonged to dominant NKG2C+ clonotypes in five or six donors.

The V call is TRBV5-1, the J call TRBJ1-5, with D possibly being TRBD1 (6 bases). Specimen: PBMCs from blood, collected on the day of vaccination. This receptor was identified in a man aged 50 to 60 who received an inactivated influenza vaccine. The CDR3 region is CASSLEGGMYQPQHF. As DNA, the CDR3 is TGCGCCAGCAGCTTGGAGGGGGGAATGTATCAGCCCCAGCATTTT.